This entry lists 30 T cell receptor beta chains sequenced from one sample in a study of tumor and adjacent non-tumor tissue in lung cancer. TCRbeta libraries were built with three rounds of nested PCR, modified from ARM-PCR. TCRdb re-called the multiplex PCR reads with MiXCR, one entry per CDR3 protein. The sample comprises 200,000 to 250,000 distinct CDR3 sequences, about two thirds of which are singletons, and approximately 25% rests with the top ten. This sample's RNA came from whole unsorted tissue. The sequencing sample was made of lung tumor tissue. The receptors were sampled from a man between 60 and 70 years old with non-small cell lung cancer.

In DNA form, the CDR3 reads TGCAGCATTCCGGACAGGGGGGCTCAGCCCCAGCATTTT. It codes for CSIPDRGAQPQHF. This chain joins TRBV29-1 and TRBJ1-5; 10 nucleotides align to TRBD1. The CDR3 totals 13 residues. V trimming: 8 bases; J trimming: 6 bases; junction bases outside the gene matches: 7. CDR1 and CDR2 (germline): SQVTM, ANQGSEA. The full variable domain, its missing parts supplied by reference TRBV29-1 and TRBJ1-5, is SAVISQKPSRDICQRGTSLTIQCQVDSQVTMMFWYRQQPGQSLTLIATANQGSEATYESGFVIDKFPISRPNLTFSTLTVSNMSPEDSSIYLCSIPDRGAQPQHFGDGTRLSIL.

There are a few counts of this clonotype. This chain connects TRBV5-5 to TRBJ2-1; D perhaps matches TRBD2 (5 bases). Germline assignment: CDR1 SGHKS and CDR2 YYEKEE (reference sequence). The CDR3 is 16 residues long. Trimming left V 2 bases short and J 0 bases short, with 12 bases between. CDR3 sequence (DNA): TGTGCCAGCAGCTTTCGGGGATTAGACTCCTACAATGAGCAGTTCTTC. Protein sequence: CASSFRGLDSYNEQFF.

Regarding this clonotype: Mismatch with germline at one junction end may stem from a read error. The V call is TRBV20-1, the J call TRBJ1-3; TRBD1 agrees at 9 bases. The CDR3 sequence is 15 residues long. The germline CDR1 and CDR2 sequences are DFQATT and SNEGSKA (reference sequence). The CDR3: CSCDRGGISGNTVYF. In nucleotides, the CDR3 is TGCAGCTGTGACAGGGGGGGAATCTCTGGAAACACCGTATATTTT.

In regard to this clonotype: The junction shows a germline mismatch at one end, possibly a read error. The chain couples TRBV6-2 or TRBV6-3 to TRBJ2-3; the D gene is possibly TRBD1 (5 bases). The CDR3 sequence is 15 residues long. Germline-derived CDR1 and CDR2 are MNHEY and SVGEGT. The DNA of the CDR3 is TGTTCCAGCATTTACCGCAGGGTGGGGCAGGATACGCAGTATTTT. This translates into CSSIYRRVGQDTQYF.

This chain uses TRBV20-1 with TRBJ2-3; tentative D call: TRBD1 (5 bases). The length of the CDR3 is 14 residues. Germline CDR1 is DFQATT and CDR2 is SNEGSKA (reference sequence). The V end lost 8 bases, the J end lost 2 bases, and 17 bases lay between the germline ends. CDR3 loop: CSRVGQGNTDTQYF. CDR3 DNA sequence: TGCAGTAGGGTAGGTCAGGGAAACACAGATACGCAGTATTTT.

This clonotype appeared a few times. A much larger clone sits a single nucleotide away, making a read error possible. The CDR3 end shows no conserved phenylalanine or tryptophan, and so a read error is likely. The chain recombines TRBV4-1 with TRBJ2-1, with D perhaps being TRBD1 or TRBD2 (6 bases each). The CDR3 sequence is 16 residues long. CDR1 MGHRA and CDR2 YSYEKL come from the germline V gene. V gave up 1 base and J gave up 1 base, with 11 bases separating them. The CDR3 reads CASSQGLGGSYNEQFI. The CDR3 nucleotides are TGCGCCAGCAGCCAAGGCCTAGGGGGGTCCTACAATGAGCAGTTCATC.

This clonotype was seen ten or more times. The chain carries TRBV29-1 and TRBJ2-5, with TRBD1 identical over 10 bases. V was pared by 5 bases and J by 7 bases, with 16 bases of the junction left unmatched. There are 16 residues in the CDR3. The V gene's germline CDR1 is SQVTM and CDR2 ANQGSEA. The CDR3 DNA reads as TGCAGCGTTCATACCGGGACAGGGGCGGGTGGGTGGACCCAGTACTTC. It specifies CSVHTGTGAGGWTQYF. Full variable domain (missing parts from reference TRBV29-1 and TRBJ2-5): SAVISQKPSRDICQRGTSLTIQCQVDSQVTMMFWYRQQPGQSLTLIATANQGSEATYESGFVIDKFPISRPNLTFSTLTVSNMSPEDSSIYLCSVHTGTGAGGWTQYFGPGTRLLVL.

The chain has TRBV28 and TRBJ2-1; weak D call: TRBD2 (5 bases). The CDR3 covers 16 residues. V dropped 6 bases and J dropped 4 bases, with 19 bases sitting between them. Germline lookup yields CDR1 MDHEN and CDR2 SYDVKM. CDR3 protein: CASSPEGGGQYNEQFF. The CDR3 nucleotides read TGTGCCAGCAGCCCCGAGGGTGGCGGTCAGTACAATGAGCAGTTCTTC. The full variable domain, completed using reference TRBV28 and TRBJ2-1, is DVKVTQSSRYLVKRTGEKVFLECVQDMDHENMFWYRQDPGLGLRLIYFSYDVKMKEKGDIPEGYSVSREKKERFSLILESASTNQTSMYLCASSPEGGGQYNEQFFGPGTRLTVL.

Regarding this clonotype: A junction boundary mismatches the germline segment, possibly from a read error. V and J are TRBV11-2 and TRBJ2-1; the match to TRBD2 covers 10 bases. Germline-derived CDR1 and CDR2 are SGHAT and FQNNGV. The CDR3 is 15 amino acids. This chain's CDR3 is CASSLGAGGHNVQFF. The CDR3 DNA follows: TGTGCCAGCAGCTTAGGAGCGGGAGGGCACAATGTGCAGTTCTTC.

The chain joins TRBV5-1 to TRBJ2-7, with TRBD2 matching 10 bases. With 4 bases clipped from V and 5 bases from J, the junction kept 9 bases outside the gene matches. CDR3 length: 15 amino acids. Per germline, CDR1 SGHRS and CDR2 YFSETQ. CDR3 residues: CASSASGRSTDEQYF. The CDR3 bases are TGCGCCAGCAGCGCTAGCGGGAGATCTACCGACGAGCAGTACTTC.

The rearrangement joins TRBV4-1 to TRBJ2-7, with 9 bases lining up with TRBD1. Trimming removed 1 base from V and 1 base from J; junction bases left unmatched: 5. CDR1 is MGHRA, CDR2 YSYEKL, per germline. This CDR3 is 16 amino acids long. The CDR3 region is CASSQGSQGASYEQYF. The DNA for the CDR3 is TGCGCCAGCAGCCAAGGTTCACAGGGGGCTTCCTACGAGCAGTACTTC.

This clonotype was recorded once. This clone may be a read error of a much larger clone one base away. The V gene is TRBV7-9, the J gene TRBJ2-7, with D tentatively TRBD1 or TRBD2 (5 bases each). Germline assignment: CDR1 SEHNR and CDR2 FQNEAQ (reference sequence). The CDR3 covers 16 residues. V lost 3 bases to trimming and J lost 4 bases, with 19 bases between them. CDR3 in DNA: TGTGCCAGCAGCTTTGCGAACTGGGACGGACCTTACGAGCAGTACTTC. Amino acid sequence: CASSFANWDGPYEQYF.

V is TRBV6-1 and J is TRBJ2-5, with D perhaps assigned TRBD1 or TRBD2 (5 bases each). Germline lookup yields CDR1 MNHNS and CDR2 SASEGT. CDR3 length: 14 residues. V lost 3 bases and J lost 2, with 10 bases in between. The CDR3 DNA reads TGTGCCAGCAGTGAGGGGGACCCACAAGAGACCCAGTACTTC. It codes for CASSEGDPQETQYF.

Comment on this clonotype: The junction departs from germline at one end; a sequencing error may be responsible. DNA of the CDR3: TGTGCCAGTAGTTCACCTGGACGGAGAGCGACTAACTGTGGCTACACCTTC. Translated: CASSSPGRRATNCGYTF. The chain combines TRBV6-5 with TRBJ1-2; D remains unclear. Germline CDR1 reads MNHEY; CDR2 reads SVGAGI. CDR3 length: 17 amino acids.

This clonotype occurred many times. CDR3 in amino acids: CASKQRGSEKLFF. Here the CDR3 DNA reads TGTGCCAGCAAGCAACGCGGGTCGGAAAAACTGTTTTTT. J is TRBJ1-4 and V is TRBV6-5; unclear D gene. From germline, CDR1 is MNHEY and CDR2 SVGAGI. With 7 bases removed from V and 8 bases from J, the gap between germline ends came to 14 bases. This CDR3 is 13 amino acids long.

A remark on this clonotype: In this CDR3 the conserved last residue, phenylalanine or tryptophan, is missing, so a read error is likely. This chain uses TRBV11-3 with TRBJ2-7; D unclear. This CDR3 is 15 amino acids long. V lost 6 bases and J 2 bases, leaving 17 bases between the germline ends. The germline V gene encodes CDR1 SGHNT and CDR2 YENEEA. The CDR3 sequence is CASSYQTGLTYEQYS. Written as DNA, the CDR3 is TGTGCCAGCAGTTATCAGACTGGATTAACCTACGAGCAGTACTCC.

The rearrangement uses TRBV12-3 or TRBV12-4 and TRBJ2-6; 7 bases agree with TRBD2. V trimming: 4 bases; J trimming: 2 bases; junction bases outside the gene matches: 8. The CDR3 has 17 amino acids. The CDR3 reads CASSSISGGTGANVLTF. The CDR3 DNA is TGTGCCAGCAGTTCTATTTCGGGAGGAACTGGGGCCAACGTCCTGACTTTC.

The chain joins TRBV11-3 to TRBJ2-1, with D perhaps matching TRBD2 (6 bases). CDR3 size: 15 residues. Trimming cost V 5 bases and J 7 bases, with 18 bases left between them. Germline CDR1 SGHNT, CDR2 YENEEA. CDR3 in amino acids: CASSPTSRTRNEQFF. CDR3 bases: TGTGCCAGCAGCCCCACTAGCAGGACAAGGAATGAGCAGTTCTTC.

CDR3 nucleotide sequence: TGTGCCAGCAGCCAAGATGGGCCGGGTGGCTACACCTTC. Translation: CASSQDGPGGYTF. The genes are TRBV4-2 and TRBJ1-2; D gene ambiguous. The CDR3 length is 13 residues. The ends were cut back, 0 bases at V and 7 bases at J, with 9 bases in the middle. Per the germline V gene, CDR1 is LGHNA and CDR2 is YNFKEQ.

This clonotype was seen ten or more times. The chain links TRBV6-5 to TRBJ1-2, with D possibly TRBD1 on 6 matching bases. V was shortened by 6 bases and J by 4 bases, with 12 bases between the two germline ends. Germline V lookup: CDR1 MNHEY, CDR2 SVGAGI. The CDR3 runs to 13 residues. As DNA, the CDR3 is TGTGCCAGCAGCCGGGACACGTCCTATGGCTACACCTTC. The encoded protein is CASSRDTSYGYTF.

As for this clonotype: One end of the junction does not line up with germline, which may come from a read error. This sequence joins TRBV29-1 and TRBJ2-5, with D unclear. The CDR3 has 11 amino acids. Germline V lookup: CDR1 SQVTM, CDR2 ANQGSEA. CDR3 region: CSVEAFRTLYF. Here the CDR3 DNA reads TGCAGCGTTGAAGCCTTTCGCACCCTGTACTTC.

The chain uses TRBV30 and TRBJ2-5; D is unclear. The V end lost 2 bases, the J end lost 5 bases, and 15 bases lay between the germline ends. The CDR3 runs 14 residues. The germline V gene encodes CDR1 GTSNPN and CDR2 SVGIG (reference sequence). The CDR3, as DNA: TGTGCCTGGAGTCCGGGCAGGACCAGGGAGACCCAGTACTTC. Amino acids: CAWSPGRTRETQYF.

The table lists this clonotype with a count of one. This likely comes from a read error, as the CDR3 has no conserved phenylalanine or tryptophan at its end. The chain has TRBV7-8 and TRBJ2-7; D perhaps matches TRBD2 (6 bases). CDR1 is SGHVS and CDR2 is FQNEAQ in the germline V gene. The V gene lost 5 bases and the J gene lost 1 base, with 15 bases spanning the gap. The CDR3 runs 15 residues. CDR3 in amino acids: CASSQLTSTSYEQYS. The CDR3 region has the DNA TGTGCCAGCAGCCAACTGACTAGTACTTCCTACGAGCAGTACTCC.

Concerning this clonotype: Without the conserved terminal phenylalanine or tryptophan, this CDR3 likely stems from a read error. The CDR3 reads CVSSPISRANLLTY. CDR3 in DNA: TGTGTCAGCAGTCCTATCTCTCGGGCCAACCTCCTGACTTAC. The chain couples TRBV11-2 to TRBJ2-6; no definite D call. This CDR3 comprises 14 residues. In germline, CDR1 is SGHAT, CDR2 FQNNGV.

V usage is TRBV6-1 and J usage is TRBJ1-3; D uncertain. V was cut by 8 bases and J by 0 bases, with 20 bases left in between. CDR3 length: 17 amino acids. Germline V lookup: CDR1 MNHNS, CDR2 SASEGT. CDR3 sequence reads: CASQTNRHASSGNTIYF. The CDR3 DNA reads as TGTGCCAGCCAAACCAACAGACACGCGAGCTCTGGAAACACCATATATTTT.

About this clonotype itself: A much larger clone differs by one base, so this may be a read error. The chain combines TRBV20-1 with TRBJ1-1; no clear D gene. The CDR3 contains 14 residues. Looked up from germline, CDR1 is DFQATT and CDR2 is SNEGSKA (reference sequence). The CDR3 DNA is TGCAGTGCTAGAGATATGAGGGCGAACACTGGAGCTTTCTTT. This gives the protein CSARDMRANTGAFF.

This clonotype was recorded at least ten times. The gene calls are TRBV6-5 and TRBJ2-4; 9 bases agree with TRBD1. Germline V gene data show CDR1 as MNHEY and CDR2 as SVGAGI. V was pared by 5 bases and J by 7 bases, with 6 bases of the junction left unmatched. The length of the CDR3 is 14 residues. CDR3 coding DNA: TGTGCCAGCAGTAGGGACAGGGAATGGAACATTCAGTACTTC. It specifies CASSRDREWNIQYF.

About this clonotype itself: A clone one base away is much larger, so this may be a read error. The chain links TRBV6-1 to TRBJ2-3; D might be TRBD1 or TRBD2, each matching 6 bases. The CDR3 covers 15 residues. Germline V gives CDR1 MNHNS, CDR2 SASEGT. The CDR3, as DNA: TGTGTCAGCATTCCCCTGACGGGGGCCGGGGATACGCAGTATTTT. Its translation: CVSIPLTGAGDTQYF.

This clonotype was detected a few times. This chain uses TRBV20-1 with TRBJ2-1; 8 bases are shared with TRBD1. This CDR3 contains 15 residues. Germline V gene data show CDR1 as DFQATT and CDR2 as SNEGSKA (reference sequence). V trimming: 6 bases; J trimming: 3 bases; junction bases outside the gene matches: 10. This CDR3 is CSAPDQGAGYNEQFF. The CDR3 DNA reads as TGCAGTGCCCCAGATCAGGGGGCGGGCTACAATGAGCAGTTCTTC.

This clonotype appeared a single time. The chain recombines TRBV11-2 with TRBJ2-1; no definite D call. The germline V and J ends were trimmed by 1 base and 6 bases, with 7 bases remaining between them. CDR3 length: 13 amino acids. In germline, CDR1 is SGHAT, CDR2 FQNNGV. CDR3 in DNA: TGTGCCAGCAGCTTAGGGTGTGGCAATGAGCAGTTCTTC. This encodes CASSLGCGNEQFF.